Listed here are 24 T cell receptor beta chains from one sample, sequenced in a study of Tregs in tolerant kidney transplant recipients (dated by TCRdb to the late 2010s). Libraries were prepared through the immunoSEQ multiplex PCR assay. Not all clones reach the TCRdb copy of this immuneACCESS table, which keeps in-frame sequences only. Checked studies attribute under half of the gap to unresolved V genes and leave the rest unexplained. This sample's listing comprises several thousand clones. The top ten clonotypes cover less than 7% of the sample. The time point label, read with the paper, signifies: 6 months after combined kidney and bone marrow transplant. The transplants used related donors with nonmyeloablative bone marrow transplantation, and mixed chimerism in the human trials was transient. The sample in question was CD4+ T cells from blood (PBMCs), obtained 6 months after the transplant. The receptors were sampled from a human patient who received a combined kidney and bone marrow transplant. Following transplantation, T cells from the graft donor may be among those present.

The chain's CDR3 is CAISDSPLSYEQYF. CDR3 DNA (partial): TGTGCCATCAGTGACTCTCCTCTTTCCTACGAG. The J gene is TRBJ2-7, the V gene TRBV10-3; no firm D call. The read terminates 3 residues before the CDR3 end, so the remaining end is supplied by the germline J gene. In germline, CDR1 is ENHRY, CDR2 SYGVKD. V was trimmed by 3 bases and J by 1 base, leaving 10 bases between them. This CDR3 has 14 residues.

Regarding this clone: Read sequence stops 3 residues before the CDR3 end, and the germline J gene provides the missing end. The chain joins TRBV28 to TRBJ1-3, with a weak D call TRBD1 (6 bases). Germline CDR1 MDHEN, CDR2 SYDVKM. The CDR3 spans 14 residues. V gave up 10 bases and J gave up 0 bases, with 13 bases separating them. The part of the CDR3 DNA that was read is TGTGCCACGTCAGGGGAACTCTCTGGAAACACC. Protein product: CATSGELSGNT. Given in full, the CDR3 is CATSGELSGNTIYF.

To note about this clone: The CDR3 is cut off 3 residues early in the read; its end comes from the germline J gene. The chain is built from TRBV5-1 and TRBJ2-2; 9 nucleotides align to TRBD1. CDR3 size: 16 residues. Germline trimming cut 4 bases from V and 4 bases from J; bases unmatched to any gene: 8. Germline V gene sequence: CDR1 SGHRS, CDR2 YFSETQ. Here the CDR3 reads CASSRYRGRGTGELFF. The part of the CDR3 DNA that was read is TGCGCCAGCAGCCGATACAGGGGGCGCGGCACCGGGGAG.

On this clone itself: From the germline J gene comes the end of the CDR3, since the read stops 3 residues before it. The J gene is TRBJ1-3, the V gene TRBV5-1, with D possibly TRBD1 on 5 matching bases. Deletions cut 4 bases from V and 1 base from J, with 6 bases between. There are 13 residues in the CDR3. Germline V lookup: CDR1 SGHRS, CDR2 YFSETQ. The sequenced CDR3 bases are TGCGCCAGCAGCCAGGGTTCTGGAAACACC. Amino acids: CASSQGSGNT. The complete CDR3 sequence is CASSQGSGNTIYF.

Concerning this clone itself: Read coverage stops 3 residues before the CDR3 terminus; the germline J gene supplies the remainder. The genes are TRBV24-1 and TRBJ2-1; no reliable D call. The CDR3 length is 14 residues. Trimming took off 0 bases at V and 5 bases at J, with 7 bases between the two ends. CDR1 and CDR2 (germline): KGHDR, SFDVKD. The CDR3 loop is CATSDLYRDNEQFF. The CDR3 bases that were read are TGTGCCACCAGTGATTTGTATAGGGACAATGAG.

A remark on this clone: The read comes to an end 3 residues before the CDR3 does, leaving the germline J gene to fill in the end. This chain uses TRBV5-4 with TRBJ2-5, with 12 bases matching TRBD2. CDR3 length: 16 residues. Germline trimming cut 4 bases from V and 2 bases from J; bases unmatched to any gene: 6. Germline assignment: CDR1 SGHNT and CDR2 YYREEE (reference sequence). The sequenced CDR3 bases are TGTGCCAGCAGCAGCGGACTAGCGGGACCTCAAGAGACC. Protein product: CASSSGLAGPQET. The entire CDR3 is CASSSGLAGPQETQYF.

Worth noting for this clone: The CDR3 goes on 3 residues after the read ends, and that part is filled in from the germline J gene. The V and J genes are TRBV2 and TRBJ1-4, with a weak D call TRBD1 (5 bases). In germline, CDR1 is SNHLY, CDR2 FYNNEI. Trimming pared 2 bases from V and 2 bases from J, leaving 9 bases between. This CDR3 contains 15 residues. The CDR3 loop is CASSEQGDTNEKLFF. CDR3 bases read: TGTGCCAGCAGTGAACAGGGCGATACTAATGAAAAA.

Incomplete CDR3 DNA: TGTGCCAGCAGCTTGGTTGGGGCCGGGAGCGAGACC. It encodes CASSLVGAGSET. The CDR3 reads in full as CASSLVGAGSETQYF. The chain uses TRBV7-2 and TRBJ2-5; TRBD2 might be the D (6 bases). The read ends 3 residues before the CDR3 terminus; that terminus is restored from the germline J gene. V lost 3 bases and J 5 bases, leaving 16 bases between the germline ends. Germline V gene data show CDR1 as SGHTA and CDR2 as FQGNSA. The CDR3 length is 15 residues.

CDR3 bases read: TGCAGTGCTGGTTCTAGCGGACAAGAGACC. Protein sequence: CSAGSSGQET. The entire CDR3 protein reads CSAGSSGQETQYF. The genes are TRBV20-1 and TRBJ2-5; 7 nucleotides align to TRBD2. The read terminates 3 residues ahead of where the CDR3 ends, so the germline J gene completes it. The V gene end was trimmed by 5 bases and the J gene end by 2 bases; junction bases not matched to a gene: 5. The CDR3 is 13 amino acids. Germline assignment: CDR1 DFQATT and CDR2 SNEGSKA (reference sequence).

In regard to this clone: The read ends 3 residues shy of where the CDR3 ends; the end is completed using the germline J gene. V gene TRBV29-1 combines with J gene TRBJ1-1; possible D gene TRBD1, 6 bases. This CDR3 is 12 amino acids long. CDR1 and CDR2 (germline): SQVTM, ANQGSEA. The CDR3 spells CSGGAGNTEAFF. The CDR3 DNA, read in part, is TGCTCGGGGGGGGCAGGGAACACTGAA.

This clone is identified as medium-sized (0.01 to 0.1%) from frequency. From the germline J gene comes the end of the CDR3, since the read stops 3 residues before it. The V gene is TRBV19, the J gene TRBJ2-3; D is perhaps TRBD2 (6 bases). The CDR3 is 15 residues long. Trimming took off 3 bases at V and 2 bases at J, with 12 bases between the two ends. Germline lookup yields CDR1 LNHDA and CDR2 SQIVND (reference sequence). The CDR3 region is CASSIRGTFTDTQYF. The part of the CDR3 DNA that was read is TGTGCCAGTAGTATTCGAGGGACTTTCACAGATACG.

Notes on this clone: The read ends 3 residues early relative to the CDR3; the germline J gene fills the gap. The genes are TRBV2 and TRBJ2-7; weak D call: TRBD2 (5 bases). The CDR3 covers 13 residues. V lost 5 bases and J 1 base, leaving 9 bases between the germline ends. CDR1 and CDR2 from the germline V gene are SNHLY and FYNNEI. The CDR3 sequence: CASSKDFSYEQYF. CDR3 DNA, as far as it was read: TGTGCCAGCAGTAAGGACTTTTCCTACGAG.

To note about this clone: The read comes to an end 3 residues before the CDR3 does, leaving the germline J gene to fill in the end. V and J are TRBV28 and TRBJ2-1; 8 nucleotides match TRBD2. Per the germline V gene, CDR1 is MDHEN and CDR2 is SYDVKM. There are 18 residues in the CDR3. The V segment lost 5 bases and the J segment 5 bases; nucleotides outside the gene matches: 17. The CDR3 sequence is CASSTPGRAGAVNNEQFF. CDR3 DNA (partial): TGTGCCAGCAGTACCCCGGGCCGAGCGGGAGCGGTAAACAATGAG.

Details on this clone: The sequenced fragment ends 3 residues before the CDR3 boundary, so the rest is inferred from the germline J gene. The chain carries TRBV7-9 and TRBJ1-1, with D possibly being TRBD1 (6 bases). This CDR3 region has 15 residues. With 2 bases removed from V and 0 bases from J, the gap between germline ends came to 10 bases. In germline, CDR1 is SEHNR, CDR2 FQNEAQ (reference sequence). The CDR3 region is CASSLWNRVNTEAFF. The DNA read from the CDR3 is TGTGCCAGCAGCTTATGGAACAGGGTGAACACTGAA. The complete variable domain, with remaining parts taken from reference TRBV7-9 and TRBJ1-1, reads DTGVSQNPRHKITKRGQNVTFRCDPISEHNRLYWYRQTLGQGPEFLTYFQNEAQLEKSRLLSDRFSAERPKGSFSTLEIQRTEQGDSAMYLCASSLWNRVNTEAFFGQGTRLTVV.

Comments on this clone: Coverage ceases 3 residues before the CDR3 finishes, and the germline J gene fills in the end. The V gene is TRBV7-3, the J gene TRBJ2-1, with 15 bases lining up with TRBD2. The germline V gene has CDR1 SGHTA and CDR2 FQGTGA. CDR3 size: 16 residues. The ends lost 5 bases at V and 6 bases at J; junction bases unmatched: 5. CDR3 amino acids: CASSPQGLAGGNEQFF. Incomplete CDR3 DNA: TGTGCCAGCAGCCCGCAGGGACTAGCGGGAGGCAATGAG. The entire variable domain, with the rest obtained from reference TRBV7-3 and TRBJ2-1, is as follows: GAGVSQTPSNKVTEKGKYVELRCDPISGHTALYWYRQSLGQGPEFLIYFQGTGAADDSGLPNDRFFAVRPEGSVSTLKIQRTERGDSAVYLCASSPQGLAGGNEQFFGPGTRLTVL.

Notes on this clone: The sequence runs out 3 residues before the end of the CDR3; the remainder is reconstructed from the germline J gene. This rearrangement joins TRBV20-1 to TRBJ2-3; a weak D match, TRBD1 (5 bases). The CDR3 is made up of 15 amino acids. CDR1 and CDR2 from the germline V gene are DFQATT and SNEGSKA (reference sequence). The V end was cut by 4 bases, the J end by 2 bases, with 16 bases between. CDR3 bases read: TGCAGTGCTAAGGAGTGGGTTGGGGCCACAGATACG. It translates to CSAKEWVGATDT. The CDR3 as a whole reads CSAKEWVGATDTQYF.

With respect to this clone: The read stops 3 residues short of the end of the CDR3; the missing end is completed from the germline J gene. The chain has TRBV5-1 and TRBJ2-3; perhaps TRBD2 as D (5 bases). Germline V lookup: CDR1 SGHRS, CDR2 YFSETQ. The CDR3 is 14 residues long. Trimming took 3 bases from V and 0 from J, leaving 8 bases between them. The CDR3 here is CASSSGLSTDTQYF. Incomplete CDR3 DNA: TGCGCCAGCAGCTCCGGACTCAGCACAGATACG.

To note about this clone: A junction end diverges from the germline sequence, so it may reflect a read error. The read is 3 residues too short to cover the CDR3 end, so that end is filled in from the germline J gene. The chain carries TRBV20-1 and TRBJ1-2; the match to TRBD1 covers 8 bases. The CDR3 is 15 residues long. Per germline, CDR1 DFQATT and CDR2 SNEGSKA (reference sequence). CDR3 sequence: CSARDREDANYSYTF. The CDR3 DNA, read in part, is TGCAGTGCTAGGGACAGGGAGGACGCTAACTATAGC.

Comment on this clone: The read falls 3 residues short of the CDR3 end, and the missing part is taken from the germline J gene. The V call is TRBV18, the J call TRBJ2-2, with TRBD1 as a possible D gene (6 bases). The germline V and J ends were trimmed by 6 bases and 4 bases, with 15 bases remaining between them. The CDR3 is 15 residues long. Per the germline V gene, CDR1 is KGHSH and CDR2 is LQKENI. CDR3 bases read: TGTGCCAGCTCCTTGGCAGGGGTGCGCACCGGGGAG. It codes for CASSLAGVRTGE. The full CDR3 sequence reads CASSLAGVRTGELFF.

Comment on this clone: The CDR3 end is not reached by the read, which stops 3 residues before it; the germline J gene fills it in. This chain links TRBV11-2 with TRBJ2-2, with 13 bases that match TRBD2. Germline CDR1 is SGHAT and CDR2 is FQNNGV. CDR3 size: 15 residues. With V trimmed by 4 bases and J by 8 bases, 4 bases remained unmatched. CDR3 in amino acids: CASSWTSGSGGELFF. The sequenced part of the CDR3 DNA is TGTGCCAGCAGCTGGACTAGCGGGAGTGGAGGGGAG.

As for this clone: The read gets to within 3 residues of the CDR3 end, and the germline J gene fills in the rest. This chain connects TRBV5-4 to TRBJ2-1, with 12 bases lining up with TRBD1. This CDR3 has 15 residues. V trimming: 5 bases; J trimming: 9 bases; junction bases outside the gene matches: 9. Germline CDR1 SGHNT, CDR2 YYREEE (reference sequence). The chain's CDR3 is CASSRTGTGGFEQFF. The sequenced CDR3 bases are TGTGCCAGCAGTCGTACCGGGACAGGGGGCTTTGAG.

As to this clone: The read is 3 residues too short to cover the CDR3 end, so that end is filled in from the germline J gene. The chain uses TRBV30 and TRBJ2-5; 10 positions agree with TRBD1. This CDR3 has 13 amino acids. V shed 5 bases and J 5 bases; nucleotides not matched to a gene: 5. Germline assignment: CDR1 GTSNPN and CDR2 SVGIG (reference sequence). The CDR3: CAWGQGGLETQYF. The CDR3 bases that were read are TGTGCCTGGGGACAGGGGGGGTTGGAGACC. The variable domain in full, with the rest retrieved from reference TRBV30 and TRBJ2-5, is SQTIHQWPATLVQPVGSPLSLECTVEGTSNPNLYWYRQAAGRGLQLLFYSVGIGQISSEVPQNLSASRPQDRQFILSSKKLLLSDSGFYLCAWGQGGLETQYFGPGTRLLVL.

In terms of frequency, this clone is medium-sized. The read ends 3 residues shy of where the CDR3 ends; the end is completed using the germline J gene. The chain combines TRBV5-1 with TRBJ2-3, with D hard to call. The CDR3 is 14 residues long. Germline CDR1 SGHRS, CDR2 YFSETQ. Trimming left V 4 bases short and J 0 bases short, with 9 bases between. The part of the CDR3 DNA that was read is TGCGCCAGCAGCCGGTCCACTAGCACAGATACG. Amino acids: CASSRSTSTDT. The CDR3 reads in full as CASSRSTSTDTQYF.

This clone ranks as medium-sized (0.01 to 0.1%) in terms of frequency. CDR3 DNA, as far as it was read: TGTGCCTGGCGGACTAGCGATTTAGGATTGTCCTACAATGAG. Translated: CAWRTSDLGLSYNE. Given in full, the CDR3 is CAWRTSDLGLSYNEQFF. This rearrangement joins TRBV30 to TRBJ2-1; 9 nucleotides align to TRBD2. The read finishes 3 residues shy of the CDR3 end, and the germline J gene is used to complete it. Germline V gives CDR1 GTSNPN, CDR2 SVGIG (reference sequence). The CDR3 sequence is 17 residues long. Trimming at V came to 5 bases and at J to 1 base, leaving 12 bases not matched to a gene.